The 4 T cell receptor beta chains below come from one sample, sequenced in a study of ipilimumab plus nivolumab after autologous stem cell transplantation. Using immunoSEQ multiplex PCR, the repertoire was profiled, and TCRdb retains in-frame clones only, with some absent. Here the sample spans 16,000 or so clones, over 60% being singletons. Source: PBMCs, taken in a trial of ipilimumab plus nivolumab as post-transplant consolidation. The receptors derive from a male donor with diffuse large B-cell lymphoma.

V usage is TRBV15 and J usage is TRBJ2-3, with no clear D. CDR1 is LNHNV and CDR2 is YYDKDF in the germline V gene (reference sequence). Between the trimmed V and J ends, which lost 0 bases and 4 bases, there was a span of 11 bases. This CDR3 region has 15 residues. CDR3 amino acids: CATSRDLGSSDTQYF. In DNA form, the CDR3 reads TGTGCCACCAGCAGAGATCTCGGCTCTTCAGATACGCAGTATTTT. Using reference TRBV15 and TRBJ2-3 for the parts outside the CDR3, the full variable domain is DAMVIQNPRYQVTQFGKPVTLSCSQTLNHNVMYWYQQKSSQAPKLLFHYYDKDFNNEADTPDNFQSRRPNTSFCFLDIRSPGLGDTAMYLCATSRDLGSSDTQYFGPGTRLTVL.

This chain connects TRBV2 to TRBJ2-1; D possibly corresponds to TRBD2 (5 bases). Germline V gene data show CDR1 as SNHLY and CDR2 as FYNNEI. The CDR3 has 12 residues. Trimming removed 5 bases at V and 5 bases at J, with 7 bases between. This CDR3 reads CASSYGNNEQFF. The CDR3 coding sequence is TGTGCCAGCAGTTACGGGAACAATGAGCAGTTCTTC.

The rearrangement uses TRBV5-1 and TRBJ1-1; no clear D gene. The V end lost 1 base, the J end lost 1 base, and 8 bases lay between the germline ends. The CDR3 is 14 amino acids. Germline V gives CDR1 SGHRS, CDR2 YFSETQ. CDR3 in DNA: TGCGCCAGCAGCTTGCGGGCAGGGAACACTGAAGCTTTCTTT. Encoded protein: CASSLRAGNTEAFF.

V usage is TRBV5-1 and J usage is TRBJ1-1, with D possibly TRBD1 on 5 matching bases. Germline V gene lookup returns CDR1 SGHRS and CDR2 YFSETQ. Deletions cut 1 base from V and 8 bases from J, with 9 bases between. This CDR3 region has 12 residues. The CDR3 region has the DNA TGCGCCAGCAGCTTGAGGGGTCGAGAAGCTTTCTTT. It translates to CASSLRGREAFF.